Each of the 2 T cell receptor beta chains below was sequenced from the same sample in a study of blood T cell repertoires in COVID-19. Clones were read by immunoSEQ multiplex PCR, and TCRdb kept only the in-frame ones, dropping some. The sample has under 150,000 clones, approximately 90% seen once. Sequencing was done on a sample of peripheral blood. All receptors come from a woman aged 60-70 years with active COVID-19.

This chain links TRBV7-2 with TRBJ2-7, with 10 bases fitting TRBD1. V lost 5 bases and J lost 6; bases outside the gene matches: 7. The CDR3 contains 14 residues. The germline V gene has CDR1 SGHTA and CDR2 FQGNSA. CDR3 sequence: CASSRGTGDGEQYF. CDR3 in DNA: TGTGCCAGCAGCCGCGGGACAGGGGATGGCGAGCAGTACTTC.

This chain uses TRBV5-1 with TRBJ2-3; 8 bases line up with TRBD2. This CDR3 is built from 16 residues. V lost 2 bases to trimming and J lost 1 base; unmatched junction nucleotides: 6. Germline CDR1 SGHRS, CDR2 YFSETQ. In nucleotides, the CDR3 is TGCGCCAGCAGCTTACCAGCGGGAGTTGGCACAGATACGCAGTATTTT. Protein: CASSLPAGVGTDTQYF.